This T cell receptor beta chain was documented in a study of human versus mouse CDR3 diversity and MHC coevolution. Study-wide context: Reported immunoSEQ sensitivity was one in 200,000 T cells, with reduced amplification bias.

With V trimmed by 7 bases and J by 11 bases, 6 bases remained unmatched. The CDR3 loop spans 11 amino acids. Germline V lookup: CDR1 SNHLY, CDR2 FYNNEI. Some clones are missing from TCRdb's copy, which holds only in-frame ones; the method was immunoSEQ multiplex PCR. The table has tens of thousands of clones, over 85% seen once. Cells were CD45RO-negative CD62L-positive naive CD4 T cells sorted from PBMCs. The chain is built from TRBV2 and TRBJ1-1; 8 bases are shared with TRBD1. This clonotype originated in a person aged 25-75 years in good health. The material sequenced was naive CD4+ T cells from blood. Subset meaning: CD45RO-negative CD62L-positive naive CD4 T cells. The CDR3, as DNA: TGTGCCAGCACCCAGTGGGACAGGGCTTTCTTT. Protein: CASTQWDRAFF.